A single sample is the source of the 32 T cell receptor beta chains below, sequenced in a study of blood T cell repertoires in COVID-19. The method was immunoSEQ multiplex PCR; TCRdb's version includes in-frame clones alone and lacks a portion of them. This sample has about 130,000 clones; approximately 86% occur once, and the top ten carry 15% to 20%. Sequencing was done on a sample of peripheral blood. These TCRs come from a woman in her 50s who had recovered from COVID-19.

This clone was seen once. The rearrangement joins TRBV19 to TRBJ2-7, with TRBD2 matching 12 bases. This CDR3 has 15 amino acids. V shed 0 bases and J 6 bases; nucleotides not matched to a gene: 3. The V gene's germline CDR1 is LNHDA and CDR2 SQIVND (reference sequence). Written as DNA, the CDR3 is TGTGCCAGTAGTATAGACCTAGCGGGAGGGCGCGAGCAGTACTTC. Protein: CASSIDLAGGREQYF.

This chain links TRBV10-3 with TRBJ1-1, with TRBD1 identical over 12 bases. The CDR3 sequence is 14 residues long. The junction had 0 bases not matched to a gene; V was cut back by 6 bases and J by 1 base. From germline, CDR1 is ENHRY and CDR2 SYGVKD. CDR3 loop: CAIRGQGANTEAFF. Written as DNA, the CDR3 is TGTGCCATCAGGGGACAGGGGGCGAACACTGAAGCTTTCTTT.

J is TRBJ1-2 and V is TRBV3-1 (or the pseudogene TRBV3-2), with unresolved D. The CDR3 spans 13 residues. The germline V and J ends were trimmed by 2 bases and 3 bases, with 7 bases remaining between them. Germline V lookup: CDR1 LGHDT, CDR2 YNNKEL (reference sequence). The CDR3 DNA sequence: TGTGCCAGCAGCCAATTCGGGGACTATGGCTACACCTTC. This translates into CASSQFGDYGYTF.

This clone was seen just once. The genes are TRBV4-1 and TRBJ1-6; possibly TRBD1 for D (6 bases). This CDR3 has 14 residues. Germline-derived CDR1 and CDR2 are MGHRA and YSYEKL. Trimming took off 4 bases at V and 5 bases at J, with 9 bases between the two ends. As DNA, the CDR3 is TGCGCCAGCAGCCGAGGGGGAAATAATTCACCCCTCCACTTT. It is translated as CASSRGGNNSPLHF.

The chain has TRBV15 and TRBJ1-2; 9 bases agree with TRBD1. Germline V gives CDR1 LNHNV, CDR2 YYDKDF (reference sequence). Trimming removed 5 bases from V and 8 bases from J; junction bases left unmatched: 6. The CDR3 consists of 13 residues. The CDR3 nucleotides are TGTGCCACCAGCCCACGGACAGGGGAGGGCTACACCTTC. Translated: CATSPRTGEGYTF.

Written as DNA, the CDR3 is TGTGCCAGCAGCCCTCGGTGGGCCCTCAATGAGCAGTTCTTC. Amino acid sequence: CASSPRWALNEQFF. The gene calls are TRBV11-3 and TRBJ2-1; D is unclear. Per the germline V gene, CDR1 is SGHNT and CDR2 is YENEEA. The CDR3 length is 14 residues. Trimming left V 5 bases short and J 6 bases short, with 14 bases between.

The CDR3 DNA reads as TGTGCCAGCTCACCCTTTGCAGGAGGCGACGAGCAGTACTTC. Its translation: CASSPFAGGDEQYF. The chain employs TRBV18 and TRBJ2-7; D may be TRBD2 (5 bases). Trimming stripped 3 bases from V and 5 bases from J, with 14 bases between. Per germline, CDR1 KGHSH and CDR2 LQKENI. The CDR3 consists of 14 residues.

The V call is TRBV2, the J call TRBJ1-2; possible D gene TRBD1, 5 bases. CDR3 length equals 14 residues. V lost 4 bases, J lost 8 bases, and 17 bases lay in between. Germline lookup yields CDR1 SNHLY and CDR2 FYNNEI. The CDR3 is CASSGHPGLSGYTF. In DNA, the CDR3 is TGTGCCAGCAGTGGCCACCCAGGGCTAAGCGGCTACACCTTC.

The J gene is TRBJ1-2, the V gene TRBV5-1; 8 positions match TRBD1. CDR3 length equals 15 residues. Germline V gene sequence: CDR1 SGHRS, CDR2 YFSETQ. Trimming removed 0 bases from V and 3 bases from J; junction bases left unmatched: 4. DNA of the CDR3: TGCGCCAGCAGCTTGGAAGGACAGGGAGACTATGGCTACACCTTC. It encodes CASSLEGQGDYGYTF.

In DNA form, the CDR3 reads TGTGCCAGCAGCCAGCAGGGGTTCGATGAGCAGTTCTTC. Encoded protein: CASSQQGFDEQFF. The genes are TRBV7-9 and TRBJ2-1, with a tentative D call TRBD1 (6 bases). With 5 bases removed from V and 8 bases from J, the gap between germline ends came to 13 bases. Germline V gene lookup returns CDR1 SEHNR and CDR2 FQNEAQ (reference sequence). This CDR3 comprises 13 residues.

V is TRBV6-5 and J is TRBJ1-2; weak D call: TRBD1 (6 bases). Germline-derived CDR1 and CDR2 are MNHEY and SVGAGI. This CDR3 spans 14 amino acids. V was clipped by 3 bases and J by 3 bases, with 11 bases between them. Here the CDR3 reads CASSYARQDYGYTF. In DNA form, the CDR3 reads TGTGCCAGCAGTTATGCCCGACAGGACTATGGCTACACCTTC.

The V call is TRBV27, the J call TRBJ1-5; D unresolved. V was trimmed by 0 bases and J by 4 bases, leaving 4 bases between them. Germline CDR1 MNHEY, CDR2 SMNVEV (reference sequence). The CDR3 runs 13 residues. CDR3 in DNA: TGTGCCAGCAGTTTATCGCGAAATCAGCCCCAGCATTTT. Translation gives CASSLSRNQPQHF.

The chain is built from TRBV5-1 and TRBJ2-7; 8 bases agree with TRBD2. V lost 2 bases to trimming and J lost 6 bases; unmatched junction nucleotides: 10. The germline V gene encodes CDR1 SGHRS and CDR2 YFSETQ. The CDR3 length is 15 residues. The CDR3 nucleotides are TGCGCCAGCAGCTTCGGCCCGGGACTAGGATCCGAGCAGTACTTC. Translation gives CASSFGPGLGSEQYF.

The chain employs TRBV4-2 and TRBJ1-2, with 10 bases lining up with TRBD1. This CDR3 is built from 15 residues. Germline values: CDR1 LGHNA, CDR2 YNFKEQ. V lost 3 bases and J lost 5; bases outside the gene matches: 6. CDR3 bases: TGTGCCAGCAGCCAGGAGACAGGGGGCGTTTATGGCTACACCTTC. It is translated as CASSQETGGVYGYTF.

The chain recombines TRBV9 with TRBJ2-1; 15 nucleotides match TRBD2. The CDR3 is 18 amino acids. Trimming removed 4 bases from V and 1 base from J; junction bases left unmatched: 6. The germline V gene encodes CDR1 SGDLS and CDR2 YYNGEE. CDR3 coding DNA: TGTGCCAGCAGCCGTGGACTAGCGGGAGGGCGGTCCTACAATGAGCAGTTCTTC. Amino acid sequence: CASSRGLAGGRSYNEQFF.

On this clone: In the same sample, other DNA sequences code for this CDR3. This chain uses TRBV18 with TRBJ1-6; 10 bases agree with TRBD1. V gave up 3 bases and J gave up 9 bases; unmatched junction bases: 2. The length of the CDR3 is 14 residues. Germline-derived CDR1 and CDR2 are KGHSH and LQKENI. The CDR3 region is CASSPGTGVSPLHF. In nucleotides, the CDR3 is TGTGCCAGCTCACCGGGGACAGGGGTTTCACCCCTCCACTTT.

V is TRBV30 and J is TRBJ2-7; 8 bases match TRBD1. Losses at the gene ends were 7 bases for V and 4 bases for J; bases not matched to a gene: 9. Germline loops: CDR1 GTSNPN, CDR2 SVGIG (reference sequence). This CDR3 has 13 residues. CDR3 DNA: TGTGCCTCTGGACAGGGTGTTTGGTACGAGCAGTACTTC. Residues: CASGQGVWYEQYF.

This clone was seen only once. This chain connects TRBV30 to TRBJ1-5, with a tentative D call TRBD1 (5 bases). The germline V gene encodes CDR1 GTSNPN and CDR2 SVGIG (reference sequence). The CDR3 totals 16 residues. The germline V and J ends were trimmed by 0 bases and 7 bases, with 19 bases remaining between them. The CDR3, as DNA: TGTGCCTGGAGTGTAAAGCTGGGACGGGGGGGGCAGCCCCAGCATTTT. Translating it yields CAWSVKLGRGGQPQHF.

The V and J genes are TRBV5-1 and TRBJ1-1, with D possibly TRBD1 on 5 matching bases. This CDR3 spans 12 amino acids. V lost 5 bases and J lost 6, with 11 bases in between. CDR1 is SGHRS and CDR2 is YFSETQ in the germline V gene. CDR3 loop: CASSERGPEAFF. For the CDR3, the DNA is TGCGCCAGCAGTGAAAGGGGCCCTGAAGCTTTCTTT.

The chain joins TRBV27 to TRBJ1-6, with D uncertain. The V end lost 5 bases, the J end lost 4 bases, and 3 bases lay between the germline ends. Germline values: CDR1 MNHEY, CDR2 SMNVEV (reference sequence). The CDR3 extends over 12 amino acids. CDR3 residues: CASSPYNSPLHF. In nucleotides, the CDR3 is TGTGCCAGCAGTCCTTATAATTCACCCCTCCACTTT.

CDR3: CASSLAPNNEQFF. The DNA for the CDR3 is TGTGCCAGCAGCTTAGCCCCCAACAATGAGCAGTTCTTC. The chain has TRBV11-3 and TRBJ2-1; D is undetermined. Germline V gene lookup returns CDR1 SGHNT and CDR2 YENEEA. Trimming took 1 base from V and 5 from J, leaving 6 bases between them. The CDR3 contains 13 residues.

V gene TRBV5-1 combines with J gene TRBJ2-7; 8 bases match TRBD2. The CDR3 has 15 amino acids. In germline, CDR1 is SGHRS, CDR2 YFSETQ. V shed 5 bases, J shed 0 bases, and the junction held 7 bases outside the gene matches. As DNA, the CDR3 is TGCGCCAGCAGACCAGTAGCGGGGAGCTCCTACGAGCAGTACTTC. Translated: CASRPVAGSSYEQYF.

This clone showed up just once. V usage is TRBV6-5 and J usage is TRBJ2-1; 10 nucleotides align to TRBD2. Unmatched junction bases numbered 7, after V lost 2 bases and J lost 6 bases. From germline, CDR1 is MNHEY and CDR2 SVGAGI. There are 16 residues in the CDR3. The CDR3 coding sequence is TGTGCCAGCAGTTACACCCCTAGCGGGAGCGTCAATGAGCAGTTCTTC. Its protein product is CASSYTPSGSVNEQFF.

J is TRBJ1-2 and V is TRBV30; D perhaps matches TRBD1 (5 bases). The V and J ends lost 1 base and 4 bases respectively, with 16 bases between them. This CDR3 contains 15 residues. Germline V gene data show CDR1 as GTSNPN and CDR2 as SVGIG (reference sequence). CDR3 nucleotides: TGTGCCTGGAGTGGAACCAGGGAGGGTATCTATGGCTACACCTTC. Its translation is CAWSGTREGIYGYTF.

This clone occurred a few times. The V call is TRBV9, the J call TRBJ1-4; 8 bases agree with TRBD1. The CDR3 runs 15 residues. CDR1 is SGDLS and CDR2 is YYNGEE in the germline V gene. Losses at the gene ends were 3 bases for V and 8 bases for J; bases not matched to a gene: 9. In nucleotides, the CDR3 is TGTGCCAGCAGCGCCGATGGACAGGGCCGGGAAAAACTGTTTTTT. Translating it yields CASSADGQGREKLFF.

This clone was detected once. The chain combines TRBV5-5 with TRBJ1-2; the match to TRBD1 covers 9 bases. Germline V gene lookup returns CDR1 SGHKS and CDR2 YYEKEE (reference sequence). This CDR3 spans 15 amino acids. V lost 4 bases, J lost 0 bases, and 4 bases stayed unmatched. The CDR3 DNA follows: TGTGCCAGCAGCACCGGGACAGGGACTAACTATGGCTACACCTTC. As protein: CASSTGTGTNYGYTF.

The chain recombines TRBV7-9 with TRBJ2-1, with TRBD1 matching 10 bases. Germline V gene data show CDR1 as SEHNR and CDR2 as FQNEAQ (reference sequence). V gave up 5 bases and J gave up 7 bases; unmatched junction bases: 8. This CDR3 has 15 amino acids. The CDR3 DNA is TGTGCCAGCAGCCCTCGACAGGGGGCAGGGAATGAGCAGTTCTTC. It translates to CASSPRQGAGNEQFF. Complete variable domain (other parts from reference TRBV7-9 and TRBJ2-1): DTGVSQNPRHKITKRGQNVTFRCDPISEHNRLYWYRQTLGQGPEFLTYFQNEAQLEKSRLLSDRFSAERPKGSFSTLEIQRTEQGDSAMYLCASSPRQGAGNEQFFGPGTRLTVL.

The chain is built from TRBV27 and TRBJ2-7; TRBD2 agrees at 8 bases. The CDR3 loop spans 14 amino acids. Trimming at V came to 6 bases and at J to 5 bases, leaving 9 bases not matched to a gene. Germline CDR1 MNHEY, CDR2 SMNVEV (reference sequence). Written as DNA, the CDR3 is TGTGCCAGCAGCCGCGGGAGGTTTAGCCACGAGCAGTACTTC. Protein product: CASSRGRFSHEQYF.

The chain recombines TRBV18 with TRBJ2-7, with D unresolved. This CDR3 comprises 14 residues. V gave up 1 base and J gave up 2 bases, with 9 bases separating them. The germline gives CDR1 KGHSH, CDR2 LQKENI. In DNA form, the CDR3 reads TGTGCCAGCTCACCACGGTCCCAGGCCTACGAGCAGTACTTC. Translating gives CASSPRSQAYEQYF.

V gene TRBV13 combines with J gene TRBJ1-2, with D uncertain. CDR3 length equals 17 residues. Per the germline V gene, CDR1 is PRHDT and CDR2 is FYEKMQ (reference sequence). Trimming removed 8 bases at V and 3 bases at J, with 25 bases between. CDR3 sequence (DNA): TGTGCCAGCGCCTCCAATGCGAAGAGGTTGAGGCACTATGGCTACACCTTC. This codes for CASASNAKRLRHYGYTF.

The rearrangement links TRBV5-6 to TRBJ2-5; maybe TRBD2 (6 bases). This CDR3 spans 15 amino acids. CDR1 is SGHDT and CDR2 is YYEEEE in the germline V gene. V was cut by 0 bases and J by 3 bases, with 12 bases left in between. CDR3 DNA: TGTGCCAGCAGCTTGGTTAGCGGAGGGGAAGAGACCCAGTACTTC. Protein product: CASSLVSGGEETQYF.

The CDR3 loop reads CASRRLAGGGAQYF. The CDR3 coding sequence is TGTGCCAGCAGACGACTAGCGGGAGGTGGGGCCCAGTACTTC. The V call is TRBV6-5, the J call TRBJ2-5; 13 bases align to TRBD2. The germline gives CDR1 MNHEY, CDR2 SVGAGI. This CDR3 region has 14 residues. V lost 6 bases to trimming and J lost 9 bases; unmatched junction nucleotides: 7.